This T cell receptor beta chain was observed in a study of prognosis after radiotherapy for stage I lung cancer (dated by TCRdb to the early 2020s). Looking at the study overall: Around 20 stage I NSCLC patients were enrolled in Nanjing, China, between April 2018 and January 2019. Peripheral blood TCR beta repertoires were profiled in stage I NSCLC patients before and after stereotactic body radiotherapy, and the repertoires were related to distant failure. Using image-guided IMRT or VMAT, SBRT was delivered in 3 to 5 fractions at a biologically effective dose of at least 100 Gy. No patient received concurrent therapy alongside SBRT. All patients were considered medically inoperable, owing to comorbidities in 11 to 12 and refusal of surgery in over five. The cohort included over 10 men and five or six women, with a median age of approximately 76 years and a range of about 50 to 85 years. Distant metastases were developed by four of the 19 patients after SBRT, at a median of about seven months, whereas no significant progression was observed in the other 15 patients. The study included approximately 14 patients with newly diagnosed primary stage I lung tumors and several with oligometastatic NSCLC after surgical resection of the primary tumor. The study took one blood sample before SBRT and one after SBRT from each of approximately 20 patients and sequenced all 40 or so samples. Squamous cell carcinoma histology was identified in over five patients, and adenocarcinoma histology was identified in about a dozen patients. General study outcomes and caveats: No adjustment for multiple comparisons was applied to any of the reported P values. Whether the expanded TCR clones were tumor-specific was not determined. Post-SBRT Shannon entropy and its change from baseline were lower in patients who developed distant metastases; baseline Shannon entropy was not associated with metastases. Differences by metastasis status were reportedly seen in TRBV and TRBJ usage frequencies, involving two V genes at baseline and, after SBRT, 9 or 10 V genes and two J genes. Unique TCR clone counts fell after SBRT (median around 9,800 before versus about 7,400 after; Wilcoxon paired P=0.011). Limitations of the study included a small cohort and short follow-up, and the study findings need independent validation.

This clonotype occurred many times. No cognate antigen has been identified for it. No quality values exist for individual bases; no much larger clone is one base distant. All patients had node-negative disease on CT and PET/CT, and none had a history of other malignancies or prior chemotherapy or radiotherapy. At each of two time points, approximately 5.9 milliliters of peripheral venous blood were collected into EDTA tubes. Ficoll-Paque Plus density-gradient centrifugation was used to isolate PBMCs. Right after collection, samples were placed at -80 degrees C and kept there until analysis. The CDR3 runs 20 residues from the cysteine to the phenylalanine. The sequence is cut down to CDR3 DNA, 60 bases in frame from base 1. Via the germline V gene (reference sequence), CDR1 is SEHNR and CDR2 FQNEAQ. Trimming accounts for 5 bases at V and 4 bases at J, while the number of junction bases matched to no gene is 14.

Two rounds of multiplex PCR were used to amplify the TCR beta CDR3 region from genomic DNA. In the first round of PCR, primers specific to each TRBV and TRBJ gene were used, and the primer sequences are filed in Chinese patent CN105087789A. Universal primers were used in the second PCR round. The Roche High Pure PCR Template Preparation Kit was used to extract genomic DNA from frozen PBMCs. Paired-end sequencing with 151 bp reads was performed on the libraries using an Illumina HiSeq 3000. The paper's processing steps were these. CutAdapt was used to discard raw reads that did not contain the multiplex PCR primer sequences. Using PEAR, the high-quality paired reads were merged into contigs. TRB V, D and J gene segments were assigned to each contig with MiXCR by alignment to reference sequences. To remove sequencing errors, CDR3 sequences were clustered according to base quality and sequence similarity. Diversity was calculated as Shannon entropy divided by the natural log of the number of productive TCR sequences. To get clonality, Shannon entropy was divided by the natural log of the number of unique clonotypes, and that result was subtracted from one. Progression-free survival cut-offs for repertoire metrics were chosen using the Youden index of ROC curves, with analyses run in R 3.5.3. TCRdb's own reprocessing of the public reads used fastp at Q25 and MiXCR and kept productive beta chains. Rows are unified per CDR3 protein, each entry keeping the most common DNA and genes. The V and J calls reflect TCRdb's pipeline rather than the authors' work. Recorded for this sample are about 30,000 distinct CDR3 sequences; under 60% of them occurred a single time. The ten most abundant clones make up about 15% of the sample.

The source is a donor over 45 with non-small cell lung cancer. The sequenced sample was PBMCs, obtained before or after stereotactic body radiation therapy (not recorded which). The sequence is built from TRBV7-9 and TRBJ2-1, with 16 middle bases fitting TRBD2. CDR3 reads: CASSRRSGTSGRALYNEQFF. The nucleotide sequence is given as TGTGCCAGCAGCCGGCGGTCCGGGACTAGCGGGAGGGCCCTATACAATGAGCAGTTCTTC.